The clone carrying this T cell receptor beta chain has just a few counts. Its antigen is undetermined. As every portion of the isolated RNA was reverse transcribed, the sequencing read expressed TCRB transcripts. Produced via immunoSEQ multiplex PCR; TCRdb's table is partial and in-frame only. This sample has 200,000 to 300,000 clones; around 9.9% occur once, and the top ten carry around 0.015%. This specimen belongs to a study of beta chain features in type 1 diabetes. The study's findings and limits: The analysis here could not establish whether HLA type shapes TCRB rearrangement. TCRB CDR3 length was moderately but significantly reduced in all four CD4+ subsets of Type 1 diabetes patients.

Donors underwent one heparinised blood draw, about 110 mL on average. The germline V and J ends were trimmed by 0 bases and 2 bases, with 5 bases remaining between them. The CDR3 consists of 13 residues. Germline V gives CDR1 SGHRS, CDR2 YFSETQ. This clonotype originated in a man between 25 and 39 years old with type 1 diabetes. Sequenced input: naive CD4+ T cells from blood. This rearrangement joins TRBV5-1 to TRBJ2-5; D possibly corresponds to TRBD2 (5 bases). In DNA form, the CDR3 reads TGCGCCAGCAGCTTGGAGCGGCAAGAGACCCAGTACTTC. Its translation: CASSLERQETQYF.